This T cell receptor (beta chain) was captured by sequencing in a study of blood T cell repertoires in COVID-19. Across the study: Sites in the United States, Italy and Spain provided acute and convalescent COVID-19 samples. T cells, B-cell-depleted T cells, or PBMCs supplied cDNA or gDNA.

Authors' data handling: Estimates of nucleated cell counts were drawn from the amplification of reference gene primers. The assay was immunoSEQ multiplex PCR, and TCRdb's table has in-frame clones only and misses some. Clone size and V and J calls were adopted from that table, with D and trimming inferred from the DNA. Among fewer than 15,000 clones listed, about 80% were seen once. Germline-derived CDR1 and CDR2 are SGHDN and FVKESK. The CDR3 has 13 amino acids. V dropped 4 bases and J dropped 7; count of bases not matched to a gene: 7. The chain uses TRBV14 and TRBJ2-7; the match to TRBD1 covers 7 bases. This receptor was identified in a man older than 75 with acute or convalescent COVID-19. What was sequenced was peripheral blood. The CDR3 protein is CASSRTGVREQYF. For the CDR3, the DNA is TGTGCCAGCAGCCGAACAGGGGTGCGAGAGCAGTACTTC.